This T cell receptor beta chain stems from a study of T cell changes during pregnancy in multiple sclerosis (dated by TCRdb to about 2019). The study in broad terms: The study examined how the T cell repertoire changed over the course of pregnancy in women with multiple sclerosis.

The library was built by means of the immunoSEQ multiplex PCR assay. The source is immuneACCESS, and TCRdb retained only in-frame sequences with V and J called. Part of the clones is not carried over; for the studies checked, unresolved V genes explain less than half of this, and the remainder is unexplained. Recorded for this sample are about 100,000 clones; about 92% of them occurred a single time. The leading ten clones occupy around 1.2% of the sample. About this clone: This clone's antigen is unknown. Base qualities are missing; no much larger clone stands one base away.

Sequenced material: peripheral blood, taken in the second trimester of pregnancy. This receptor was identified in a female donor with multiple sclerosis, enrolled in a pregnancy study.

CDR3 loop: CASSLERGPRTQYF. The nucleotides are TGTGCCAGCAGCTTAGAGCGGGGCCCCCGAACGCAGTATTTT. The chain employs TRBV7-9 and TRBJ2-3; 7 central nucleotides agree with TRBD2. The CDR3 numbers 14 residues from cysteine through phenylalanine. CDR3 DNA only is kept here, 42 bases in frame from base 1. The V end gives up 1 base and the J end 9 bases, leaving 7 bases in the junction not matched to a gene. CDR1 and CDR2 are read off the germline V gene (reference sequence) as SEHNR and FQNEAQ.